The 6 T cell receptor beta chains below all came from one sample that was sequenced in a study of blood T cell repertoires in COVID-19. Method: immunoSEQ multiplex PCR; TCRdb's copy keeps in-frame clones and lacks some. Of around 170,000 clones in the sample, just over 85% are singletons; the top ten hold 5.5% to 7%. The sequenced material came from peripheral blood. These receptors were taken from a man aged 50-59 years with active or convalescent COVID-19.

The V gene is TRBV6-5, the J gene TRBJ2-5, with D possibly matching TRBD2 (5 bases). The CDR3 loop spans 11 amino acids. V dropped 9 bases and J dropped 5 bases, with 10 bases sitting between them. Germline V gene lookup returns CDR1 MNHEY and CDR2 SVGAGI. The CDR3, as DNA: TGTGCCAGTCTACAGCGGGAGACCCAGTACTTC. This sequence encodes CASLQRETQYF.

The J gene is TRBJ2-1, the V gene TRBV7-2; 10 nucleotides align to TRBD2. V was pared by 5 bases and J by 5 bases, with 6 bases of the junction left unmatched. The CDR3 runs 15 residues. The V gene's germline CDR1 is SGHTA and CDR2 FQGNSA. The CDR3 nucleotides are TGTGCCAGCAGCCCGAGGACTAGCGGTCACAATGAGCAGTTCTTC. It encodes CASSPRTSGHNEQFF.

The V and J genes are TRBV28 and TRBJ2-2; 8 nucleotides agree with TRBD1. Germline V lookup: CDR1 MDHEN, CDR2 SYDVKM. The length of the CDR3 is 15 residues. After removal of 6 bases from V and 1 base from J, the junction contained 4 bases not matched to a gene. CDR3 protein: CASRPGTGNTGELFF. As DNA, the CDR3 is TGTGCCAGCAGACCCGGGACAGGGAACACCGGGGAGCTGTTTTTT.

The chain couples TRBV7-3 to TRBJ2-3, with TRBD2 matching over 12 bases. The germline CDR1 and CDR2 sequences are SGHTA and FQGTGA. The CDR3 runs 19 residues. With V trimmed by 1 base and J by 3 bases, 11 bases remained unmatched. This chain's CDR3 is CASSLSLMTSGGGTDTQYF. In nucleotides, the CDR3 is TGTGCCAGCAGCTTAAGCCTGATGACTAGCGGGGGAGGAACAGATACGCAGTATTTT.

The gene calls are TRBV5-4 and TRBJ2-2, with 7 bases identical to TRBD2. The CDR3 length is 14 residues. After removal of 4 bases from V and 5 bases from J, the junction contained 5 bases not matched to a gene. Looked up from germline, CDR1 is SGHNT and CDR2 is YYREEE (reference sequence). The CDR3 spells CASSAGDPTGELFF. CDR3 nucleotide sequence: TGTGCCAGCAGCGCGGGGGACCCGACCGGGGAGCTGTTTTTT.

The CDR3 spells CASSLGKGAVGTQYF. CDR3 bases: TGTGCCAGCAGCTTGGGGAAGGGGGCCGTAGGGACCCAGTACTTC. The rearrangement links TRBV11-3 to TRBJ2-5; 7 bases line up with TRBD1. The germline V gene has CDR1 SGHNT and CDR2 YENEEA. V lost 3 bases to trimming and J lost 7 bases; unmatched junction nucleotides: 11. The CDR3 spans 15 residues. The full variable domain, with the rest looked up from reference TRBV11-3 and TRBJ2-5, is EAGVVQSPRYKIIEKKQPVAFWCNPISGHNTLYWYLQNLGQGPELLIRYENEEAVDDSQLPKDRFSAERLKGVDSTLKIQPAELGDSAVYLCASSLGKGAVGTQYFGPGTRLLVL.